The next 10 T cell receptor beta chains were all read from a single sample in a study of T cells in Graves' hyperthyroidism and ophthalmopathy. RNA transcripts were the template for amplifying TCR beta CDR3 regions. The primer set for the first-round RT-PCR of the TCR CDR3 was HTBI. In TCRdb, the multiplex PCR reads were re-called with MiXCR into one record per CDR3 protein. The data show hundreds of thousands of distinct CDR3 sequences, 15% to 19% seen once. Specimen: blood. All receptors come from a woman aged 18-29 years with Graves' hyperthyroidism.

This clonotype was seen ten or more times. The J gene is TRBJ2-3, the V gene TRBV12-3 or TRBV12-4; D unresolved. V was pared by 2 bases and J by 0 bases, with 9 bases between. The CDR3 is 15 residues long. CDR3 DNA sequence: TGTGCCAGCAGTTTACGGAACCCTAGCACAGATACGCAGTATTTT. Protein sequence: CASSLRNPSTDTQYF.

This clonotype occurred many times. The rearrangement joins TRBV11-2 to TRBJ1-4; D remains ambiguous. Germline lookup yields CDR1 SGHAT and CDR2 FQNNGV. CDR3 length: 15 residues. With 5 bases removed from V and 7 bases from J, the gap between germline ends came to 17 bases. The CDR3 reads CASSPVDGKVEKLFF. The CDR3 coding sequence is TGTGCCAGCAGCCCTGTTGACGGGAAGGTTGAAAAACTGTTTTTT.

The chain links TRBV4-1 to TRBJ1-1; a weak D match, TRBD1 (5 bases). This CDR3 is 14 amino acids long. In germline, CDR1 is MGHRA, CDR2 YSYEKL. V lost 5 bases to trimming and J lost 6 bases, with 16 bases between them. The DNA for the CDR3 is TGCGCCAGCAGCGCCCCATACCGGGGCTCTGAAGCTTTCTTT. It encodes CASSAPYRGSEAFF.

Comment on this clonotype: A read error may be the cause here, since a much bigger clone is one base away. The V and J genes are TRBV5-1 and TRBJ1-1; D is uncertain. The CDR3 covers 12 residues. The germline V gene encodes CDR1 SGHRS and CDR2 YFSETQ. In DNA form, the CDR3 reads TGTGCCAGCAGCTCGGAAGGGATTTGGGCTTTCTTT. Translating it yields CASSSEGIWAFF.

This clonotype was counted many times. The chain joins TRBV12-3 or TRBV12-4 to TRBJ1-5; no reliable D call. The V and J ends lost 1 base and 2 bases respectively, with 12 bases between them. The CDR3 contains 16 residues. DNA of the CDR3: TGTGCCAGCAGTTTAGATGGGAATATCGGCAATCAGCCCCAGCATTTT. Its protein is CASSLDGNIGNQPQHF.

This clonotype was seen many times. This chain joins TRBV20-1 and TRBJ2-7, with 7 positions matching TRBD1. The junction had 5 bases not matched to a gene; V was cut back by 7 bases and J by 2 bases. The length of the CDR3 is 12 residues. Germline assignment: CDR1 DFQATT and CDR2 SNEGSKA (reference sequence). CDR3 in amino acids: CSVPTGTYEQYF. The CDR3 DNA reads TGCAGTGTCCCGACAGGGACCTACGAGCAGTACTTC.

This clonotype has a count of ten or more. V usage is TRBV3-1 and J usage is TRBJ1-6; 10 positions agree with TRBD1. The V and J ends lost 3 bases and 8 bases, in that order; junction bases with no gene match: 4. CDR3 length equals 15 residues. Germline CDR1 is LGHDT and CDR2 is YNNKEL (reference sequence). The CDR3 nucleotides are TGTGCCAGCAGCCACCGGACAGGGGGGTATTCACCCCTCCACTTT. Protein: CASSHRTGGYSPLHF.

This clonotype was detected ten times or more. This chain links TRBV13 with TRBJ2-7; D is possibly TRBD1 (5 bases). From germline, CDR1 is PRHDT and CDR2 FYEKMQ (reference sequence). The CDR3 length is 15 residues. V was clipped by 3 bases and J by 0 bases, with 12 bases between them. CDR3 sequence: CASSLGPGFSYEQYF. CDR3 sequence (DNA): TGTGCCAGCAGCTTGGGTCCAGGGTTCTCCTACGAGCAGTACTTC.

The chain links TRBV7-2 to TRBJ2-7; no clear D. This CDR3 has 16 residues. CDR1 is SGHTA and CDR2 is FQGNSA in the germline V gene. V shed 7 bases and J shed 2 bases, with 21 bases lying between them. CDR3 sequence: CASTPQPAATAYEQYF. In DNA form, the CDR3 reads TGTGCCAGCACCCCCCAACCCGCCGCAACAGCCTACGAGCAGTACTTC.

This clonotype came up many times. This chain uses TRBV12-3 or TRBV12-4 with TRBJ2-5; 12 bases are a match to TRBD2. The CDR3 consists of 16 residues. The ends lost 6 bases at V and 1 base at J; junction bases unmatched: 6. CDR3 nucleotides: TGTGCCAGCAGCAAGGGACTAGCGGGCGTCCAAGAGACCCAGTACTTC. Translation gives CASSKGLAGVQETQYF.